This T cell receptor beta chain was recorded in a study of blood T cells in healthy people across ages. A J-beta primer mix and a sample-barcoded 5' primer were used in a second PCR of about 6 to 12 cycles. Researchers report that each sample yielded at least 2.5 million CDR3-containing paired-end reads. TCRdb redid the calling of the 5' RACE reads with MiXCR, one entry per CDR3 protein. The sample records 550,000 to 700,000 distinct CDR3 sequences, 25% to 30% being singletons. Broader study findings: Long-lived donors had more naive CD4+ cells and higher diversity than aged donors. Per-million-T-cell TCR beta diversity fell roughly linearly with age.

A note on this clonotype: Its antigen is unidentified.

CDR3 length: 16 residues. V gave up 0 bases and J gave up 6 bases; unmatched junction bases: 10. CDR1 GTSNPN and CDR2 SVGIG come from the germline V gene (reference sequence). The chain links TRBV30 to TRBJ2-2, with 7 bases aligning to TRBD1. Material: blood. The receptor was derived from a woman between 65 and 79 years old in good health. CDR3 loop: CAWSVHPGQVAGELFF. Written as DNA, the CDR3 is TGTGCCTGGAGTGTACACCCTGGACAGGTGGCCGGGGAGCTGTTTTTT.